This T cell receptor beta chain was recorded in a study of response to subunit inactivated influenza vaccine. TCRdb itself ran the RT-PCR reads through MiXCR, one entry per CDR3 protein. The sample yields 450,000 to 600,000 distinct CDR3 sequences, around 8% seen once. Material: PBMCs from blood, obtained less than 25 months after vaccination. The clonotype originates from a man aged 50 to 69 who received an inactivated influenza vaccine.

The CDR3 reads CASSLLGSGSTDTQYF. In DNA, the CDR3 is TGTGCCAGCAGCTTATTGGGTAGCGGGAGCACAGATACGCAGTATTTT. This sequence joins TRBV7-3 and TRBJ2-3; 7 nucleotides match TRBD2. Trimming took 2 bases from V and 0 from J; bases not matched to a gene: 5. Germline V CDR1 and CDR2: SGHTA, FQGTGA. This CDR3 region has 16 residues.